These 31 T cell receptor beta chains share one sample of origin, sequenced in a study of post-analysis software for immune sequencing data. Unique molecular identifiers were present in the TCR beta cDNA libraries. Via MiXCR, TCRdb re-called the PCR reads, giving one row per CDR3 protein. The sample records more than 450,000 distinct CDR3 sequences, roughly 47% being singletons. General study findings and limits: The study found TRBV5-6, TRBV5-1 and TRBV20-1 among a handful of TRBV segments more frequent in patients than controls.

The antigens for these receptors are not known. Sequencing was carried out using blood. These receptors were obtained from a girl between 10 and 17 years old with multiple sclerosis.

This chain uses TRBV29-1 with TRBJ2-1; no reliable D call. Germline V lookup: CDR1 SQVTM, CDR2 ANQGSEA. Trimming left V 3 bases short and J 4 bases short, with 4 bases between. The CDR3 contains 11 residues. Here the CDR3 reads CSVEDYNEQFF. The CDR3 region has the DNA TGCAGCGTTGAGGATTACAATGAGCAGTTCTTC.

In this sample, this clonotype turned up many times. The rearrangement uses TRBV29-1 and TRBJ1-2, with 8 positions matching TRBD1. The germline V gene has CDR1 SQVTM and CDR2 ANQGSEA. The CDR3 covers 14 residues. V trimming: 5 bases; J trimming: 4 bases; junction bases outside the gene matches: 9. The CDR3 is CSVKADRATYGYTF. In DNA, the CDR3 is TGCAGCGTTAAGGCGGACAGGGCTACCTATGGCTACACCTTC.

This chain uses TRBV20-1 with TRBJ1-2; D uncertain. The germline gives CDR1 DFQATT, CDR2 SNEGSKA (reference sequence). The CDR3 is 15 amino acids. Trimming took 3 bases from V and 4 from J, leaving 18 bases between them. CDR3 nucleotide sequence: TGCAGTGCTAGTCAGGTCCCCATAAATCGCTATGGCTACACCTTC. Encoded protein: CSASQVPINRYGYTF.

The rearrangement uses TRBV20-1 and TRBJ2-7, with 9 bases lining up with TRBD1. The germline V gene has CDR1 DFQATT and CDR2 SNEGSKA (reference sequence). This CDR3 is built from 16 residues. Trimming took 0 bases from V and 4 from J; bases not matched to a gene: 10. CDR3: CSARDREGDRAYEQYF. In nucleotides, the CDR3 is TGCAGTGCTAGAGATAGGGAAGGGGACAGGGCGTACGAGCAGTACTTC.

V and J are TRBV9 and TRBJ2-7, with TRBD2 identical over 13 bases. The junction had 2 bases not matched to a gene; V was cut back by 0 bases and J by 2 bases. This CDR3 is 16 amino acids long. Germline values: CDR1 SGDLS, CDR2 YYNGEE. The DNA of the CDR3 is TGTGCCAGCAGCGTAGGTACTAGCGGGGGGGCCTACGAGCAGTACTTC. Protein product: CASSVGTSGGAYEQYF. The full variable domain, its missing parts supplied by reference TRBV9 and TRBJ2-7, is DSGVTQTPKHLITATGQRVTLRCSPRSGDLSVYWYQQSLDQGLQFLIQYYNGEERAKGNILERFSAQQFPDLHSELNLSSLELGDSALYFCASSVGTSGGAYEQYFGPGTRLTVT.

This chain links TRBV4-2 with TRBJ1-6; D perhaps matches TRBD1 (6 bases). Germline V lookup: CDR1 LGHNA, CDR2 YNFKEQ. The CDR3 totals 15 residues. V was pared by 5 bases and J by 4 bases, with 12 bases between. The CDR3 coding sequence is TGTGCCAGCAGCGAAGGGGGAGGGTATAATTCACCCCTCCACTTT. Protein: CASSEGGGYNSPLHF.

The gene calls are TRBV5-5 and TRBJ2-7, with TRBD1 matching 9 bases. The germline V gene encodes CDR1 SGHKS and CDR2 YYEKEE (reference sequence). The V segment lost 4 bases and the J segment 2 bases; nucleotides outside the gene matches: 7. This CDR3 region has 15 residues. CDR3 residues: CASSGTGPGAYEQYF. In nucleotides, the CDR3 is TGTGCCAGCAGCGGGACAGGGCCCGGGGCCTACGAGCAGTACTTC.

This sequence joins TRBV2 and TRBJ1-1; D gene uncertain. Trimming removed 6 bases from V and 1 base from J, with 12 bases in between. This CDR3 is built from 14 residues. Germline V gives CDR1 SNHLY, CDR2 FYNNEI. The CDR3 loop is CASRERTENTEAFF. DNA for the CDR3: TGTGCCAGCAGGGAGAGAACCGAGAACACTGAAGCTTTCTTT.

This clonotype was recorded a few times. CDR3 region: CATSGGSGGPPYNEQFF. In nucleotides, the CDR3 is TGTGCCACCAGTGGAGGTAGCGGGGGGCCCCCCTACAATGAGCAGTTCTTC. V and J are TRBV24-1 and TRBJ2-1; 10 bases fit TRBD2. This CDR3 comprises 17 residues. Germline-derived CDR1 and CDR2 are KGHDR and SFDVKD. J was trimmed by 2 bases and V by 5 bases; bases with no gene match: 8.

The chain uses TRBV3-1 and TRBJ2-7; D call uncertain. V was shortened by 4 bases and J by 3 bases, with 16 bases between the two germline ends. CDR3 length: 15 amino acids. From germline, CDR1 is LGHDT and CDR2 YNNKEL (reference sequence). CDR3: CASSPQPSAFYEQYF. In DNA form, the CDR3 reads TGTGCCAGCAGCCCCCAACCGTCAGCATTCTACGAGCAGTACTTC.

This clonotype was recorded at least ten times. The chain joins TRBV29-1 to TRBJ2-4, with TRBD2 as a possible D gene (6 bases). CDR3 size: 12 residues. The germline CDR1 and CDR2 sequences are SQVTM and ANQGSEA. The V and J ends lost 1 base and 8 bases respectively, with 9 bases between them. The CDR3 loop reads CSVEGGEDIQYF. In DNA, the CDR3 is TGCAGCGTTGAAGGGGGGGAGGACATTCAGTACTTC.

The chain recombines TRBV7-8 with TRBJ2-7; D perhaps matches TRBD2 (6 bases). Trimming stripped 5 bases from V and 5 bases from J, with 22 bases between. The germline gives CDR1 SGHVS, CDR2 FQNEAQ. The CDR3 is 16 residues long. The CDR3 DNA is TGTGCCAGCAGCGCTCGTCGGGAGTTCGGCTTGGACGAGCAGTACTTC. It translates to CASSARREFGLDEQYF.

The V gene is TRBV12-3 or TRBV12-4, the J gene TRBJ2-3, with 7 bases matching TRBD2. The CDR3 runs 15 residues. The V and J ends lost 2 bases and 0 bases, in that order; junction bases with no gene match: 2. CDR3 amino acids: CASSLLAASTDTQYF. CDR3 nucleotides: TGTGCCAGCAGTTTACTAGCGGCTAGCACAGATACGCAGTATTTT.

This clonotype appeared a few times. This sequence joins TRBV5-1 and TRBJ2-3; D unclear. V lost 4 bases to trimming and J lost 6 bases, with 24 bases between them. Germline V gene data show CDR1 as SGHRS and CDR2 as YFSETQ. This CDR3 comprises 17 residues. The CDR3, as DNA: TGCGCCAGCAGCACACCTCAGAAGCGAGTCATGAGGGATACGCAGTATTTT. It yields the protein CASSTPQKRVMRDTQYF.

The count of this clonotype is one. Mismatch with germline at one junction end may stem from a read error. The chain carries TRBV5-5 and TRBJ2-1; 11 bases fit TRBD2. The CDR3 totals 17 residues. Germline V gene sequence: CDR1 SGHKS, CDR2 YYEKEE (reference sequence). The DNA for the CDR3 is TGTGTCAGCAGCCCAAGACTAGCGGGGTTCACCTACAATGAGCAGTTCTTC. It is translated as CVSSPRLAGFTYNEQFF.

The CDR3 region has the DNA TGTGCCAGCAGTATTTTCGGAACAGGGGGCGCAAGGGCTGAGCAGTTCTTC. Residues: CASSIFGTGGARAEQFF. J is TRBJ2-1 and V is TRBV6-1, with 9 bases aligning to TRBD1. Trimming cost V 5 bases and J 9 bases; bases outside gene matches: 17. The CDR3 sequence is 17 residues long. Germline CDR1 and CDR2: MNHNS and SASEGT.

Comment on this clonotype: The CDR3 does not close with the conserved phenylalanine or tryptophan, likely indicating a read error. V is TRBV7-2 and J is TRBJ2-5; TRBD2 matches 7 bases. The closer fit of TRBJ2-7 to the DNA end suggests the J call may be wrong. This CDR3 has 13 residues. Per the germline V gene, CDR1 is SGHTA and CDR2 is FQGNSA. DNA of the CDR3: TGTGCCAGCAGCTTTGGCGGGAGCTACGAGCAGTACTCC. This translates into CASSFGGSYEQYS.

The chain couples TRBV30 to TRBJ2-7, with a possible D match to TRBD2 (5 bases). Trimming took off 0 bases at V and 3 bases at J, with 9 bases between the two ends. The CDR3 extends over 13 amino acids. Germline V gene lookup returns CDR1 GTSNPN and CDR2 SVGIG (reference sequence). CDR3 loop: CAWSVRGLYEQYF. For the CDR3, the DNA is TGTGCCTGGAGTGTACGGGGTCTCTACGAGCAGTACTTC.

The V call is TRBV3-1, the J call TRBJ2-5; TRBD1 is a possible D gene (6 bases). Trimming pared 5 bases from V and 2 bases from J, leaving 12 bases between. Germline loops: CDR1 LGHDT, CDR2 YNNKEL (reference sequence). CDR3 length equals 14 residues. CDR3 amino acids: CASSFWTEQETQYF. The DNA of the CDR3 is TGTGCCAGCAGCTTTTGGACAGAACAAGAGACCCAGTACTTC.

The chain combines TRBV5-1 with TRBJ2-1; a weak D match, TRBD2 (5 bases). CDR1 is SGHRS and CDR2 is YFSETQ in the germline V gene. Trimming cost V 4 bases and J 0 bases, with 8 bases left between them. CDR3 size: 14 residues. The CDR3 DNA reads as TGCGCCAGCAGCCGGGAAAGCTCCTACAATGAGCAGTTCTTC. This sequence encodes CASSRESSYNEQFF. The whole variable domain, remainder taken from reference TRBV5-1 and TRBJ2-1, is KAGVTQTPRYLIKTRGQQVTLSCSPISGHRSVSWYQQTPGQGLQFLFEYFSETQRNKGNFPGRFSGRQFSNSRSEMNVSTLELGDSALYLCASSRESSYNEQFFGPGTRLTVL.

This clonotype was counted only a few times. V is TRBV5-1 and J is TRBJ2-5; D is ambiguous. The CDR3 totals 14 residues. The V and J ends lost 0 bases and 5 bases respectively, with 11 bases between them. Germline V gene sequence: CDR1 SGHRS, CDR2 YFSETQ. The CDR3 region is CASSLEIGVETQYF. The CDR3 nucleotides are TGCGCCAGCAGCTTGGAAATTGGCGTTGAGACCCAGTACTTC. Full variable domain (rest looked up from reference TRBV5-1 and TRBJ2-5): KAGVTQTPRYLIKTRGQQVTLSCSPISGHRSVSWYQQTPGQGLQFLFEYFSETQRNKGNFPGRFSGRQFSNSRSEMNVSTLELGDSALYLCASSLEIGVETQYFGPGTRLLVL.

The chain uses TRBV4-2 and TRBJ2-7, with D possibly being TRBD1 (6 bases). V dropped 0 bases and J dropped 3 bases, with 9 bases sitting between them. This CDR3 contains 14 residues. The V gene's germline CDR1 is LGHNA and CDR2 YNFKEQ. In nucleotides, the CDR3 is TGTGCCAGCAGCCAAGATCAGGGGAACTACGAGCAGTACTTC. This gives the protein CASSQDQGNYEQYF.

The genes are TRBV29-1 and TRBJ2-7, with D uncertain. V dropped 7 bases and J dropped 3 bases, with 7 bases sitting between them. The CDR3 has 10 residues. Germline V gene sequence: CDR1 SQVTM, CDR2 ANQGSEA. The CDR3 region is CSAADYEQYF. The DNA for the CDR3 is TGCAGCGCCGCGGACTACGAGCAGTACTTC.

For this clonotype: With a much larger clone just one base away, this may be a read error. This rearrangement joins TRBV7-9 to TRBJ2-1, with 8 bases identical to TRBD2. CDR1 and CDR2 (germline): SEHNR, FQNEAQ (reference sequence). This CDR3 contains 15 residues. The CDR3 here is CTSSHPGTSIWEQFF. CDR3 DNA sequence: TGTACCAGCAGCCATCCCGGGACTAGTATTTGGGAGCAGTTCTTC. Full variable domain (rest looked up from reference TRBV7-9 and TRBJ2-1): DTGVSQNPRHKITKRGQNVTFRCDPISEHNRLYWYRQTLGQGPEFLTYFQNEAQLEKSRLLSDRFSAERPKGSFSTLEIQRTEQGDSAMYLCTSSHPGTSIWEQFFGPGTRLTVL.

The CDR3 region is CSSEAPNEKLFF. DNA for the CDR3: TGCAGCTCCGAGGCGCCTAATGAAAAACTGTTTTTT. The chain links TRBV20-1 to TRBJ1-4; D unclear. This CDR3 contains 12 residues. Looked up from germline, CDR1 is DFQATT and CDR2 is SNEGSKA (reference sequence).

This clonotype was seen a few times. CDR3 amino acids: CSARTGVAEQYF. The CDR3 DNA sequence: TGCAGTGCTCGGACAGGGGTTGCCGAGCAGTACTTC. The chain uses TRBV20-1 and TRBJ2-7; 9 positions match TRBD1. The V gene end was trimmed by 5 bases and the J gene end by 6 bases; junction bases not matched to a gene: 5. The CDR3 has 12 residues. The germline CDR1 and CDR2 sequences are DFQATT and SNEGSKA (reference sequence).

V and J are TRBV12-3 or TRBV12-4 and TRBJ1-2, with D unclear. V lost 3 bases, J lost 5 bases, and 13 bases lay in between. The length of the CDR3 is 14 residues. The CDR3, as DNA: TGTGCCAGCAGTTTGGGTGGACTGACTTATGGCTACACCTTC. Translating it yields CASSLGGLTYGYTF.

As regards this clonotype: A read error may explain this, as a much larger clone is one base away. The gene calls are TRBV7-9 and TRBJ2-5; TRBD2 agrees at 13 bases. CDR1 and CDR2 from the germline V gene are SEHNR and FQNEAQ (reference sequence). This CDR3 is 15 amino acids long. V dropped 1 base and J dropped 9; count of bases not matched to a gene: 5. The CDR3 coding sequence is TGTGCCAGCAGCTTAGGGACTAGCGGGAGTGGGGCCCAGTACTTC. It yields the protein CASSLGTSGSGAQYF.

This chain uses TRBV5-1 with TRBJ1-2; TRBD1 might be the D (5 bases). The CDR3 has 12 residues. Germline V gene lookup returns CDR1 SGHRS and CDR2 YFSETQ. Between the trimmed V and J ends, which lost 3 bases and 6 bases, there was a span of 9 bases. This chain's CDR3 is CASSYQGDGYTF. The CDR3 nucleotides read TGCGCCAGCAGCTACCAGGGAGATGGCTACACCTTC.

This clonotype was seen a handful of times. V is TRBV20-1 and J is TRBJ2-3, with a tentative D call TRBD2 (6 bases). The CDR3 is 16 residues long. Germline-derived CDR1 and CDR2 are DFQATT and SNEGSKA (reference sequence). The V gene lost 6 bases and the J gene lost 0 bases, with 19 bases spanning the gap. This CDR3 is CSAHFSGTQSTDTQYF. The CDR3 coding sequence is TGCAGTGCCCATTTCTCCGGGACTCAAAGCACAGATACGCAGTATTTT.

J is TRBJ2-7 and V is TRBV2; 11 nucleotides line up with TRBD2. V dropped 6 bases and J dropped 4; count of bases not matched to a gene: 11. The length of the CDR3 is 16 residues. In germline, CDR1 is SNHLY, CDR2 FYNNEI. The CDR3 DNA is TGTGCCAGCAGAGAGCCGACTAGCGGGATTTCGTACGAGCAGTACTTC. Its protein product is CASREPTSGISYEQYF.